The T cell receptor (beta chain) under discussion was sequenced for a study of cytomegalovirus exposure and HLA in healthy donors. The germline V and J ends were trimmed by 5 bases and 1 base, with 11 bases remaining between them. The CDR3 contains 14 residues. Germline CDR1 reads MNHEY; CDR2 reads SVGAGI. The PCR contained 60 Vbeta and 13 Jbeta primers. Original data processing: About 88 million unique TCR beta chains, around 10 million of them shared, were counted by a later analysis. Using immunoSEQ multiplex PCR, the repertoire was profiled, and TCRdb retains in-frame clones only, with some absent. The V and J calls and clone size were taken over from that table, and D and trimming were inferred from the DNA. The sample has about 160,000 clones, roughly 77% seen once. Healthy bone marrow donors supplied every sample.

This rearrangement joins TRBV6-5 to TRBJ1-1; D is perhaps TRBD1 (6 bases). The clonotype was recovered from a man aged 25 to 40 in good health and CMV-seropositive. The sample consisted of PBMCs. CDR3 in amino acids: CASSLWDKNTEAFF. The CDR3 nucleotides read TGTGCCAGCAGTCTATGGGACAAGAACACTGAAGCTTTCTTT.